This T cell receptor beta chain was found in a study of T cell responses to AZD1222 COVID-19 vaccine. Profiled with immunoSEQ multiplex PCR; TCRdb holds only in-frame clones, not every one. This sample has around 95,000 clones; around 87% occur once, and the top ten carry roughly 15%. In this sample, this clone turned up a few times. The antigen remains undetermined. General study results and limits: Two AZD1222 administrations were followed by greater Spike-specific TCR breadth and depth. Donors skewed white British and female; clonal diversity was possibly underestimated.

The specimen was peripheral blood, collected on day 0 of AZD1222 vaccination. The TCR comes from an adult in good health.

CDR3 coding DNA: TGTGCCAGCAGGACAGGGGGCGCGGCTGAAGCTTTCTTT. Its translation is CASRTGGAAEAFF. J is TRBJ1-1 and V is TRBV6-5; TRBD1 aligns across 10 bases. CDR1 MNHEY and CDR2 SVGAGI come from the germline V gene. The V and J ends lost 6 bases and 6 bases, in that order; junction bases with no gene match: 4. The CDR3 consists of 13 residues.